A few counts support the clone carrying this T cell receptor (beta chain). The antigen remains undetermined. Assay: immunoSEQ multiplex PCR; the TCRdb copy retains only in-frame clones and omits some. This sample yields around 20,000 clones, of which 68% are seen a single time; around 19% belongs to the top ten. This record comes from a study of CD4 T cells in relation to SARS-CoV-2 and coronaviruses. Before the COVID-19 pandemic, during about 2010-2018, CD4+ T cells were taken from unexposed donors. Isolation of CD4+ T cells took place after less than 13 days in culture. Study results and limitations: The cross-reactivity analysis covered only spike protein, not other viral proteins. Monoreactive clones expanded significantly more to SARS-CoV-2 than crossreactive clones did. Each donor contributed either pre-pandemic or post-infection samples, not both.

Germline V lookup: CDR1 SGDLS, CDR2 YYNGEE. The CDR3 consists of 15 residues. The V and J ends lost 0 bases and 5 bases respectively, with 11 bases between them. Sequencing was done on a sample of CD4+ T cells from PBMCs, cultured in vitro. This TCR came from a human donor in good health. J is TRBJ2-2 and V is TRBV9; weak D call: TRBD1 (5 bases). The DNA of the CDR3 is TGTGCCAGCAGCGTAGAGGCAGGGTGGACCGGGGAGCTGTTTTTT. This sequence encodes CASSVEAGWTGELFF.